This T cell receptor beta chain stems from a study of identical twins. The study's findings and limits: Twin sharing of out-of-frame TCR alpha was underestimated by models in monozygotic pairs. Out-of-frame beta sequences exhibited a weaker degree of excess twin sharing.

MiXCR, applied by TCRdb to the 5' RACE reads, yields one record per CDR3 protein. The table has approximately 600,000 distinct CDR3 sequences, roughly 9.9% seen once. Deletions cut 6 bases from V and 0 bases from J, with 20 bases between. CDR1 is SGHNT, CDR2 YENEEA, per germline. The CDR3 sequence is 17 residues long. This clonotype was counted many times. Its antigen remains unknown. The same data also contributed to another study, on yellow fever vaccine responses in identical twins.

Material for sequencing was PBMCs. The sequence was obtained from a woman between 18 and 29 years old in good health. The gene calls are TRBV11-3 and TRBJ1-2, with D hard to call. The CDR3 nucleotides read TGTGCCAGCAGTTATCCGAGGCGGGGAGGCCCTAACTATGGCTACACCTTC. Translating gives CASSYPRRGGPNYGYTF.